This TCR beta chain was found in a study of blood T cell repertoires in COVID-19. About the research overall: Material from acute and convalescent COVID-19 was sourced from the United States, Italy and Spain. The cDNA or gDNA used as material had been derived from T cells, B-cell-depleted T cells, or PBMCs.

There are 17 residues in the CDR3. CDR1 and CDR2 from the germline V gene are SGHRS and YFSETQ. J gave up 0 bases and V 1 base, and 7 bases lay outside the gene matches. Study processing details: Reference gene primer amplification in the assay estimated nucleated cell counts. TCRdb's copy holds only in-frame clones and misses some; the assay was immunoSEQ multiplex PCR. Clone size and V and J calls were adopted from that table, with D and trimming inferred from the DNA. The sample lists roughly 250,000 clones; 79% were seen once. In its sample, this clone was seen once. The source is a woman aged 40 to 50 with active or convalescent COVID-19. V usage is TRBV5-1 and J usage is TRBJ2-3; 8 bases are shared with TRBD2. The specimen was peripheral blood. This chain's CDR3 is CASSLMMVAGSTDTQYF. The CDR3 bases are TGCGCCAGCAGCTTGATGATGGTAGCGGGGAGCACAGATACGCAGTATTTT.